Listed here are 27 T cell receptor beta chains from one sample, sequenced in a study of blood T cell repertoires in COVID-19. Sequenced by immunoSEQ multiplex PCR; TCRdb stores in-frame clones only, minus some. The sample lists under 300,000 clones; 82% were seen once. Source material: peripheral blood. These receptors were collected from a woman between 18 and 30 years old with acute or convalescent COVID-19.

V is TRBV20-1 and J is TRBJ1-5; D gene ambiguous. Germline V CDR1 and CDR2: DFQATT, SNEGSKA (reference sequence). The CDR3 has 14 amino acids. V was pared by 3 bases and J by 0 bases, with 9 bases between. The CDR3 DNA is TGCAGTGCTAGTGGAGGGAATAGCAATCAGCCCCAGCATTTT. Translating gives CSASGGNSNQPQHF.

The chain combines TRBV9 with TRBJ2-4; weak D call: TRBD1 (6 bases). This CDR3 contains 17 residues. V was trimmed by 4 bases and J by 2 bases, leaving 19 bases between them. Germline values: CDR1 SGDLS, CDR2 YYNGEE. In nucleotides, the CDR3 is TGTGCCAGCAGCCCCGGTGCCCTCAGGGGTACCAAAAACATTCAGTACTTC. This encodes CASSPGALRGTKNIQYF.

The chain has TRBV9 and TRBJ1-6; the D is unclear. CDR3 size: 16 residues. Trimming cost V 4 bases and J 6 bases, with 17 bases left between them. Looked up from germline, CDR1 is SGDLS and CDR2 is YYNGEE. The CDR3: CASSPEYGGFNSPLHF. CDR3 bases: TGTGCCAGCAGCCCCGAGTATGGAGGATTTAATTCACCCCTCCACTTT.

There are a few counts of this clone. The CDR3 coding sequence is TGTGCCAGTAGTATCGGGAGGAGGGGTAGCAATCAGCCCCAGCATTTT. Translated, it gives CASSIGRRGSNQPQHF. V and J are TRBV19 and TRBJ1-5, with D perhaps TRBD1 (5 bases). CDR3 length equals 16 residues. Per the germline V gene, CDR1 is LNHDA and CDR2 is SQIVND (reference sequence). V was cut by 3 bases and J by 0 bases, with 12 bases left in between.

The rearrangement links TRBV7-2 to TRBJ2-3; TRBD2 matches at 12 bases. With V trimmed by 2 bases and J by 5 bases, 8 bases remained unmatched. Germline V lookup: CDR1 SGHTA, CDR2 FQGNSA. This CDR3 has 17 residues. Here the CDR3 reads CASSLRNLAGGVDTQYF. The CDR3 DNA reads as TGTGCCAGCAGCTTAAGGAACCTAGCGGGAGGGGTAGATACGCAGTATTTT.

V and J are TRBV12-3 or TRBV12-4 and TRBJ2-5; TRBD1 aligns across 7 bases. The CDR3 is made up of 13 amino acids. V lost 7 bases, J lost 5 bases, and 7 bases stayed unmatched. The CDR3 DNA sequence: TGTGCCAGCACCTTAACAGGGGTGGAGACCCAGTACTTC. Amino acids: CASTLTGVETQYF.

The chain couples TRBV9 to TRBJ2-7; TRBD1 matches 11 bases. Germline CDR1 reads SGDLS; CDR2 reads YYNGEE. The CDR3 runs 15 residues. The junction had 2 bases not matched to a gene; V was cut back by 0 bases and J by 3 bases. CDR3 DNA sequence: TGTGCCAGCAGCGTAGGGGGACAGGGGGACTACGAGCAGTACTTC. Protein sequence: CASSVGGQGDYEQYF.

The rearrangement joins TRBV3-1 (or the pseudogene TRBV3-2) to TRBJ1-1; possibly TRBD1 for D (6 bases). The CDR3 has 13 amino acids. Looked up from germline, CDR1 is LGHDT and CDR2 is YNNKEL (reference sequence). V was shortened by 5 bases and J by 11 bases, with 18 bases between the two germline ends. CDR3 residues: CASSDGGAGGAFF. CDR3 nucleotides: TGTGCCAGCAGCGATGGAGGGGCGGGGGGCGCTTTCTTT.

V gene TRBV3-1 (or the pseudogene TRBV3-2) combines with J gene TRBJ1-5; unclear D gene. Trimming pared 1 base from V and 3 bases from J, leaving 10 bases between. Germline V gene data show CDR1 as LGHDT and CDR2 as YNNKEL (reference sequence). The CDR3 contains 15 residues. The CDR3 loop reads CASSQVCRVNQPQHF. DNA for the CDR3: TGTGCCAGCAGCCAAGTGTGCCGGGTCAATCAGCCCCAGCATTTT.

This clone showed up just once. The chain employs TRBV18 and TRBJ2-7; 13 nucleotides match TRBD2. Germline V gene data show CDR1 as KGHSH and CDR2 as LQKENI. Trimming removed 4 bases from V and 2 bases from J; junction bases left unmatched: 5. The CDR3 runs 16 residues. Written as DNA, the CDR3 is TGTGCCAGCTCACTCACCGGGACTAGCGGGACCTACGAGCAGTACTTC. This sequence encodes CASSLTGTSGTYEQYF.

The rearrangement joins TRBV4-3 to TRBJ1-2; a weak D match, TRBD1 (6 bases). This CDR3 has 14 residues. Germline V gene lookup returns CDR1 LGHNA and CDR2 YSLEER. Trimming took 0 bases from V and 4 from J, leaving 9 bases between them. CDR3 region: CASSQDAQGYGYTF. The DNA of the CDR3 is TGCGCCAGCAGCCAAGATGCACAGGGCTATGGCTACACCTTC.

The rearrangement links TRBV30 to TRBJ1-6; D possibly corresponds to TRBD1 (6 bases). Germline V gene lookup returns CDR1 GTSNPN and CDR2 SVGIG (reference sequence). The length of the CDR3 is 13 residues. Trimming removed 5 bases at V and 7 bases at J, with 12 bases between. The CDR3 DNA reads as TGTGCCTGGGACTTACAGGGAAATTCACCCCTCCACTTT. Amino acid sequence: CAWDLQGNSPLHF.

V usage is TRBV6-2 or TRBV6-3 and J usage is TRBJ2-7, with 7 bases matching TRBD2. The CDR3 is 15 residues long. In germline, CDR1 is MNHEY, CDR2 SVGEGT. The trim removed 0 bases at V and 1 base at J, leaving 3 bases unmatched. In DNA, the CDR3 is TGTGCCAGCAGTTACTCTTACGGGGGGTCCTACGAGCAGTACTTC. This gives the protein CASSYSYGGSYEQYF.

The CDR3 loop reads CASSRQPGQSYGYTF. CDR3 nucleotides: TGTGCCAGCAGTCGACAGCCGGGACAGTCGTATGGCTACACCTTC. The chain employs TRBV6-2 or TRBV6-3 and TRBJ1-2; TRBD1 aligns across 7 bases. The CDR3 is 15 residues long. Germline-derived CDR1 and CDR2 are MNHEY and SVGEGT. The trim removed 5 bases at V and 5 bases at J, leaving 11 bases unmatched.

This clone was found a few times. The chain combines TRBV5-6 with TRBJ2-7, with TRBD1 matching over 7 bases. Germline V gives CDR1 SGHDT, CDR2 YYEEEE. The CDR3 loop spans 13 amino acids. V was clipped by 4 bases and J by 2 bases; unmatched bases: 3. CDR3 loop: CASSLTGTYEQYF. The CDR3, as DNA: TGTGCCAGCAGCCTGACAGGGACCTACGAGCAGTACTTC.

This clone has a handful of counts. Other DNA sequences in the same sample also yield this CDR3. V usage is TRBV19 and J usage is TRBJ2-1; 13 bases align to TRBD2. The CDR3 is made up of 15 amino acids. Trimming took 9 bases from V and 7 from J; bases not matched to a gene: 9. Germline CDR1 reads LNHDA; CDR2 reads SQIVND (reference sequence). The CDR3 nucleotides read TGTGCCAGCACAGGACTAGCGGGAGTCCGGAATGAGCAGTTCTTC. Translating gives CASTGLAGVRNEQFF.

The chain employs TRBV5-1 and TRBJ2-7, with D tentatively TRBD2 (5 bases). Looked up from germline, CDR1 is SGHRS and CDR2 is YFSETQ. V gave up 0 bases and J gave up 3 bases, with 22 bases separating them. The CDR3 covers 18 residues. The DNA of the CDR3 is TGCGCCAGCAGCTTGGGGCTCGGATTGGCGGGCATCTTCTACGAGCAGTACTTC. Encoded protein: CASSLGLGLAGIFYEQYF.

V and J are TRBV28 and TRBJ1-2; the match to TRBD1 covers 9 bases. CDR1 is MDHEN and CDR2 is SYDVKM in the germline V gene. The CDR3 has 16 amino acids. The V gene end was trimmed by 2 bases and the J gene end by 2 bases; junction bases not matched to a gene: 6. DNA of the CDR3: TGTGCCAGCAGTTTAACCTTAGGGACAGGGAACTATGGCTACACCTTC. This sequence encodes CASSLTLGTGNYGYTF.

CDR3 nucleotides: TGTGCCAGCAGTATAAGCAATCAGCCCCAGCATTTT. This sequence encodes CASSISNQPQHF. The V and J genes are TRBV12-3 or TRBV12-4 and TRBJ1-5; no definite D call. This CDR3 is 12 amino acids long. V shed 5 bases and J shed 1 base, with 3 bases lying between them.

J is TRBJ1-2 and V is TRBV18, with 10 bases identical to TRBD1. CDR1 and CDR2 from the germline V gene are KGHSH and LQKENI. The junction had 14 bases not matched to a gene; V was cut back by 3 bases and J by 7 bases. The CDR3 has 17 amino acids. In DNA, the CDR3 is TGTGCCAGCTCACCTCATGAACCGGGACAGGGGTTTGGTGGCTACACCTTC. It encodes CASSPHEPGQGFGGYTF.

The rearrangement uses TRBV7-6 and TRBJ2-7, with D possibly TRBD2 on 6 matching bases. This CDR3 spans 16 amino acids. Germline CDR1 is SGHVS and CDR2 is FNYEAQ. With 1 base removed from V and 0 bases from J, the gap between germline ends came to 13 bases. The CDR3 loop reads CASSLGGGRSSYEQYF. The CDR3 DNA is TGTGCCAGCAGCTTAGGGGGAGGCAGGAGCTCCTACGAGCAGTACTTC.

CDR3: CASTPGLQGNIQYF. CDR3 DNA sequence: TGTGCCAGCACCCCGGGACTGCAGGGAAACATTCAGTACTTC. The rearrangement links TRBV6-2 or TRBV6-3 to TRBJ2-4, with D tentatively TRBD2 (6 bases). V dropped 7 bases and J dropped 6 bases, with 16 bases sitting between them. The CDR3 is 14 residues long. CDR1 is MNHEY and CDR2 is SVGEGT in the germline V gene.

This chain links TRBV14 with TRBJ2-3; 7 bases fit TRBD1. The V and J ends lost 3 bases and 0 bases, in that order; junction bases with no gene match: 6. The germline V gene encodes CDR1 SGHDN and CDR2 FVKESK. The CDR3 loop spans 16 amino acids. This CDR3 is CASSHVRGRSTDTQYF. In DNA form, the CDR3 reads TGTGCCAGCAGCCACGTGAGGGGGCGAAGCACAGATACGCAGTATTTT.

The chain uses TRBV5-1 and TRBJ2-7, with 14 bases matching TRBD2. The CDR3 runs 17 residues. With 0 bases clipped from V and 2 bases from J, the junction kept 4 bases outside the gene matches. The germline gives CDR1 SGHRS, CDR2 YFSETQ. The CDR3 region has the DNA TGCGCCAGCAGCTTGGAGCGACTAGCGGGAGGGACCTACGAGCAGTACTTC. Its protein is CASSLERLAGGTYEQYF.

At least ten counts were recorded for this clone. This chain links TRBV3-1 (or the pseudogene TRBV3-2) with TRBJ1-4; D gene unclear. CDR3 size: 14 residues. Germline CDR1 is LGHDT and CDR2 is YNNKEL (reference sequence). Trimming removed 2 bases from V and 5 bases from J, with 9 bases in between. The CDR3 is CASSQSGLNEKLFF. The CDR3 region has the DNA TGTGCCAGCAGCCAATCGGGGTTGAATGAAAAACTGTTTTTT.

V is TRBV3-1 (or the pseudogene TRBV3-2) and J is TRBJ2-5, with 14 nucleotides matching TRBD2. Looked up from germline, CDR1 is LGHDT and CDR2 is YNNKEL (reference sequence). The CDR3 is made up of 16 amino acids. J gave up 4 bases and V 3 bases, and 4 bases lay outside the gene matches. The CDR3, as DNA: TGTGCCAGCAGCCAGGGACTAGCGGGAGTAAGAGAGACCCAGTACTTC. Protein: CASSQGLAGVRETQYF.

The chain is built from TRBV7-2 and TRBJ1-2, with 7 bases that match TRBD1. With 4 bases clipped from V and 9 bases from J, the junction kept 11 bases outside the gene matches. Germline CDR1 is SGHTA and CDR2 is FQGNSA. This CDR3 spans 14 amino acids. For the CDR3, the DNA is TGTGCCAGCAGCTGGTCCCGGGACAGCTGGAGCTACACCTTC. It is translated as CASSWSRDSWSYTF.